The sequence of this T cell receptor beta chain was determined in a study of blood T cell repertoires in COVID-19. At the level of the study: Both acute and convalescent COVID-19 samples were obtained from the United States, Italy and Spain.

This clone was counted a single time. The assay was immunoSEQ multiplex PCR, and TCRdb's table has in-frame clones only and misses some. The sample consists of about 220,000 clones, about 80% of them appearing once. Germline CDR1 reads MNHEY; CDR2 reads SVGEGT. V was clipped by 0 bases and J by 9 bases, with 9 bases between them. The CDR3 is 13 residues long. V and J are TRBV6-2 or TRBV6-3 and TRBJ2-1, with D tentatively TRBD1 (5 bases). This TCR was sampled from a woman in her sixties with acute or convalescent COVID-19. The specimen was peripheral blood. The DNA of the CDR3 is TGTGCCAGCAGTTACTCAGGGGTCGCTGAGCAGTTCTTC. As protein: CASSYSGVAEQFF.